This entry describes one T cell receptor beta chain. Its antigen remains unknown. Over several immunoSEQ plates, each subset's genomic DNA was distributed in even portions. The method was immunoSEQ multiplex PCR; TCRdb's version includes in-frame clones alone and lacks a portion of them. The sample has 850,000 to 1,200,000 clones, about 77% seen once; the top ten hold roughly 1.5%. The sample belongs to a study of shared clonotypes between healthy human individuals. Findings and caveats of the study: Approximately 4.9% of naive CD4 clonotypes were shared across several donors.

Splitting the CD4+ cells yielded a CD45RA+ naive subset and a CD45RA-negative memory subset. The CDR3 covers 20 residues. Trimming shortened V by 0 bases and J by 0 bases, and 23 bases separated the two germline ends. The germline V gene encodes CDR1 WSHSY and CDR2 SAAADI. The chain employs TRBV10-2 and TRBJ1-1; maybe TRBD1 (6 bases). Material for sequencing was memory CD4+ T cells sorted from blood. The subset denotes: CD45RA-negative fraction. This TCR derives from a man between 18 and 35 years old in good health. The CDR3 here is CASSESTGHFGGVMNTEAFF. The CDR3 DNA follows: TGCGCCAGCAGTGAGTCGACGGGACACTTCGGCGGGGTAATGAACACTGAAGCTTTCTTT.